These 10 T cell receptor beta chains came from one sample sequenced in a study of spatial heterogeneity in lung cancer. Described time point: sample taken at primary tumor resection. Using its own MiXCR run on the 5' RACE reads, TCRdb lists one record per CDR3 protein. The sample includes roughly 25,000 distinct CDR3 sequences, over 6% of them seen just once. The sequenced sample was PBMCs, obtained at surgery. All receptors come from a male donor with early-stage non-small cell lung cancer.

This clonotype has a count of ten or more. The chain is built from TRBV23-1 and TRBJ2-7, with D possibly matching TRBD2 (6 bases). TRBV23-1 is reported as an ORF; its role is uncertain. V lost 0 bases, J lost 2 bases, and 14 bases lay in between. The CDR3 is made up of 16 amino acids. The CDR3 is CASSQSGREAPYEQYV. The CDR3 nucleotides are TGCGCCAGCAGTCAATCGGGCAGGGAGGCCCCCTACGAGCAGTACGTC.

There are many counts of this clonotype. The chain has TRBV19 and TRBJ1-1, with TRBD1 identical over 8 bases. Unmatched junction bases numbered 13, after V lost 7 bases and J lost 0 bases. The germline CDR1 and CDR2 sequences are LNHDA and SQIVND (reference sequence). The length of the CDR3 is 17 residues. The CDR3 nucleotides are TGTGCCAGTACCCTATGGGACAGGCGGGGACTGAACACTGAAGCTTTCTTT. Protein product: CASTLWDRRGLNTEAFF.

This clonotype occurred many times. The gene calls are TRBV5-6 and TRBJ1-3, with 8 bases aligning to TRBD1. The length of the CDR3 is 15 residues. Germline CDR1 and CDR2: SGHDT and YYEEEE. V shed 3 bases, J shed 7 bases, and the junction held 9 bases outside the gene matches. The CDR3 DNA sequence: TGTGCCAGCAGCTACCCGACAGGGGCTCCGAACACCATATATTTT. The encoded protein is CASSYPTGAPNTIYF.

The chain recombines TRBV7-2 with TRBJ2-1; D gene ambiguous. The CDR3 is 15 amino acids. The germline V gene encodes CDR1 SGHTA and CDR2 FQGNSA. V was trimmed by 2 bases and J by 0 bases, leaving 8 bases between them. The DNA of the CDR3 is TGTGCCAGCAGCTTAAAGAGGCTCTCCTACAATGAGCAGTTCTTC. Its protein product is CASSLKRLSYNEQFF.

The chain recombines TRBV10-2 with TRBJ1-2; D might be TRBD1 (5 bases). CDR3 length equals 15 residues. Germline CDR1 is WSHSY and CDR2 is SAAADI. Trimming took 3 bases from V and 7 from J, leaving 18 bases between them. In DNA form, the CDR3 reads TGCGCCAGCAGTGAAGGTGTTGGGGCAGGGTTTGGCTACACCTTC. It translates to CASSEGVGAGFGYTF.

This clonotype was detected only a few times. The CDR3 nucleotides are TGCGCCAGCAGCCAAGCAGCGGCTAGGGCAGATACGCAGTATTTT. Translated, it gives CASSQAAARADTQYF. V usage is TRBV4-1 and J usage is TRBJ2-3; a weak D match, TRBD2 (5 bases). V was trimmed by 1 base and J by 4 bases, leaving 12 bases between them. Germline V gene sequence: CDR1 MGHRA, CDR2 YSYEKL. This CDR3 contains 15 residues.

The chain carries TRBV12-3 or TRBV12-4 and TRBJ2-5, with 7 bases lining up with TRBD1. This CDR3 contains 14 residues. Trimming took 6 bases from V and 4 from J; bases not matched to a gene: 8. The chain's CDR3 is CASSLTGVRETQYF. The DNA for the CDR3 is TGTGCCAGCAGCCTAACAGGGGTTCGAGAGACCCAGTACTTC.

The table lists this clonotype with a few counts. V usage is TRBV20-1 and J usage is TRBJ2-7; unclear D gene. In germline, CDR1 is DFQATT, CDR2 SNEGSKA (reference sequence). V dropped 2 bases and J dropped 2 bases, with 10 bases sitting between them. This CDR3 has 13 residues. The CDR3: CSARLPRTYEQYF. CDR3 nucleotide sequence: TGCAGTGCTAGATTACCGAGGACCTACGAGCAGTACTTC.

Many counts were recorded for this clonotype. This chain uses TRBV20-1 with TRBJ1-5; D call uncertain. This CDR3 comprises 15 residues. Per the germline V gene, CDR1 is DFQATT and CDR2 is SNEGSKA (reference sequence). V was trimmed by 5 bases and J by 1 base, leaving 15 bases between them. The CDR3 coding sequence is TGCAGTGCTTCATCCTGGGCCCAGAGCAATCAGCCCCAGCATTTT. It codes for CSASSWAQSNQPQHF.

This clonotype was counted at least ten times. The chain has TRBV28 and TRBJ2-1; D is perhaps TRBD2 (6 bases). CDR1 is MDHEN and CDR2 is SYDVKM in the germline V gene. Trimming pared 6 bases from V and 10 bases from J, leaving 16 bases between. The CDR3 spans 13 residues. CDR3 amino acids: CASSPGTEGEQFF. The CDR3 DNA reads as TGTGCCAGCAGCCCAGGGACTGAGGGGGAGCAGTTCTTC.